The 27 T cell receptor beta chains presented below share a single source sample, sequenced in a study of blood T cell repertoires in COVID-19. Sequenced by immunoSEQ multiplex PCR; TCRdb stores in-frame clones only, minus some. The sample contains some 120,000 clones, under 95% of which appear only once. The specimen was peripheral blood. The receptors come from a man aged 45-65 years with active COVID-19.

The V gene is TRBV7-9, the J gene TRBJ1-1; the D gene is possibly TRBD1 (5 bases). The CDR3 loop spans 14 amino acids. Germline V CDR1 and CDR2: SEHNR, FQNEAQ (reference sequence). V was shortened by 6 bases and J by 2 bases, with 13 bases between the two germline ends. CDR3 bases: TGTGCCAGCAGACACCGGGACTATAACACTGAAGCTTTCTTT. This translates into CASRHRDYNTEAFF.

The chain is built from TRBV5-6 and TRBJ2-2; 10 nucleotides agree with TRBD2. This CDR3 contains 19 residues. Per germline, CDR1 SGHDT and CDR2 YYEEEE. V was clipped by 0 bases and J by 0 bases; unmatched bases: 8. The CDR3 nucleotides read TGTGCCAGCAGCTTGGGGGCTAGCGGGAGATTTTCGAACACCGGGGAGCTGTTTTTT. This translates into CASSLGASGRFSNTGELFF. The full variable domain, with the rest looked up from reference TRBV5-6 and TRBJ2-2, is DAGVTQSPTHLIKTRGQQVTLRCSPKSGHDTVSWYQQALGQGPQFIFQYYEEEERQRGNFPDRFSGHQFPNYSSELNVNALLLGDSALYLCASSLGASGRFSNTGELFFGEGSRLTVL.

This chain connects TRBV6-6 to TRBJ1-1, with D perhaps matching TRBD1 (6 bases). Germline V gene sequence: CDR1 MNHNY, CDR2 SVGAGI (reference sequence). With 6 bases removed from V and 1 base from J, the gap between germline ends came to 12 bases. The CDR3 is 14 amino acids. This chain's CDR3 is CASSRGQTNTEAFF. The CDR3 region has the DNA TGTGCCAGCAGCAGAGGACAGACGAACACTGAAGCTTTCTTT.

J is TRBJ2-2 and V is TRBV13; D perhaps matches TRBD2 (7 bases). The CDR3 runs 15 residues. The germline V gene has CDR1 PRHDT and CDR2 FYEKMQ (reference sequence). V lost 5 bases and J lost 0, with 10 bases in between. The CDR3 sequence: CASSSGTSNTGELFF. CDR3 coding DNA: TGTGCCAGCAGCAGCGGGACATCGAACACCGGGGAGCTGTTTTTT.

This clone was recorded only once. The J gene is TRBJ2-7, the V gene TRBV27, with no clear D. The CDR3 extends over 13 amino acids. The V end was cut by 8 bases, the J end by 1 base, with 12 bases between. Germline CDR1 and CDR2: MNHEY and SMNVEV (reference sequence). CDR3: CASSPSESYEQYF. CDR3 DNA sequence: TGTGCCAGCTCCCCTTCCGAGTCCTACGAGCAGTACTTC.

V gene TRBV5-1 combines with J gene TRBJ2-3; 13 bases are a match to TRBD2. V lost 4 bases and J lost 5; bases outside the gene matches: 7. The CDR3 is 16 residues long. Germline assignment: CDR1 SGHRS and CDR2 YFSETQ. The CDR3 loop is CASSIGLAGVKDTQYF. The CDR3 nucleotides are TGCGCCAGCAGCATCGGACTAGCGGGAGTCAAAGATACGCAGTATTTT. The whole variable domain, remainder taken from reference TRBV5-1 and TRBJ2-3, is KAGVTQTPRYLIKTRGQQVTLSCSPISGHRSVSWYQQTPGQGLQFLFEYFSETQRNKGNFPGRFSGRQFSNSRSEMNVSTLELGDSALYLCASSIGLAGVKDTQYFGPGTRLTVL.

The chain has TRBV6-5 and TRBJ2-7, with a tentative D call TRBD2 (5 bases). Germline CDR1 and CDR2: MNHEY and SVGAGI. The CDR3 spans 14 residues. The V end was cut by 8 bases, the J end by 6 bases, with 20 bases between. The CDR3, as DNA: TGTGCCAGCCGCCTAGGCCTAGCCCACGGCGAGCAGTACTTC. Encoded protein: CASRLGLAHGEQYF.

In this sample, this clone turned up a few times. V and J are TRBV6-1 and TRBJ1-6, with D possibly TRBD1 on 5 matching bases. V was pared by 2 bases and J by 7 bases, with 12 bases between. CDR3 size: 15 residues. Germline V gene data show CDR1 as MNHNS and CDR2 as SASEGT. CDR3 sequence: CASSELSGWNSPLHF. The CDR3 region has the DNA TGTGCCAGCAGTGAACTTTCAGGGTGGAATTCACCCCTCCACTTT.

A few counts support this clone. V and J are TRBV5-4 and TRBJ1-4; D is possibly TRBD1 (6 bases). The ends were cut back, 3 bases at V and 8 bases at J, with 11 bases in the middle. Germline V CDR1 and CDR2: SGHNT, YYREEE (reference sequence). The CDR3 is made up of 13 amino acids. Written as DNA, the CDR3 is TGTGCCAGCAGCTACCCAGGGGAGGAAAAACTGTTTTTT. Translation gives CASSYPGEEKLFF. Full variable domain (remainder filled in from reference TRBV5-4 and TRBJ1-4): ETGVTQSPTHLIKTRGQQVTLRCSSQSGHNTVSWYQQALGQGPQFIFQYYREEENGRGNFPPRFSGLQFPNYSSELNVNALELDDSALYLCASSYPGEEKLFFGSGTQLSVL.

The chain uses TRBV12-3 or TRBV12-4 and TRBJ2-1; a possible D gene is TRBD2 (5 bases). This CDR3 has 12 amino acids. V was pared by 5 bases and J by 11 bases, with 13 bases between. The CDR3 region has the DNA TGTGCCAGCAGTCCCGGAGGAGTCAAGCAGTTCTTC. This gives the protein CASSPGGVKQFF.

The genes are TRBV6-5 and TRBJ1-2; 8 positions agree with TRBD1. This CDR3 is built from 13 residues. V lost 6 bases and J lost 5; bases outside the gene matches: 5. The germline V gene encodes CDR1 MNHEY and CDR2 SVGAGI. CDR3 in DNA: TGTGCCAGCAGGGACAGGGAACGGTATGGCTACACCTTC. Translated, it gives CASRDRERYGYTF.

The chain carries TRBV20-1 and TRBJ2-3, with 12 bases identical to TRBD2. The CDR3 extends over 18 amino acids. Germline V lookup: CDR1 DFQATT, CDR2 SNEGSKA (reference sequence). Unmatched junction bases numbered 14, after V lost 3 bases and J lost 4 bases. The CDR3 here is CSASRLAGGRGHADTQYF. The CDR3 DNA reads TGCAGTGCTAGTAGGCTAGCGGGAGGGAGGGGCCACGCAGATACGCAGTATTTT.

The V gene is TRBV19, the J gene TRBJ1-1; D not certain. V was shortened by 1 base and J by 5 bases, with 11 bases between the two germline ends. Germline V lookup: CDR1 LNHDA, CDR2 SQIVND (reference sequence). The CDR3 has 14 residues. The CDR3 bases are TGTGCCAGTAGTATAGGGTCCCCTGCGACTGAAGCTTTCTTT. It encodes CASSIGSPATEAFF.

The CDR3, as DNA: TGTGCCAGCAGCGCCGGGACATTCACAGATACGCAGTATTTT. Protein product: CASSAGTFTDTQYF. The chain is built from TRBV7-3 and TRBJ2-3, with D perhaps matching TRBD1 (6 bases). The germline V and J ends were trimmed by 5 bases and 2 bases, with 11 bases remaining between them. The CDR3 sequence is 14 residues long. Germline values: CDR1 SGHTA, CDR2 FQGTGA.

The chain employs TRBV29-1 and TRBJ1-1, with 7 positions matching TRBD1. The CDR3 consists of 13 residues. The junction had 2 bases not matched to a gene; V was cut back by 3 bases and J by 1 base. The V gene's germline CDR1 is SQVTM and CDR2 ANQGSEA. The CDR3 region has the DNA TGCAGCGTTGATTGGACAGGGAACACTGAAGCTTTCTTT. It translates to CSVDWTGNTEAFF.

The gene calls are TRBV12-3 or TRBV12-4 and TRBJ2-1; D perhaps matches TRBD2 (6 bases). The CDR3 has 13 residues. Trimming shortened V by 5 bases and J by 8 bases, and 13 bases separated the two germline ends. The CDR3: CASSKVGGDEQFF. The CDR3 DNA is TGTGCCAGCAGTAAGGTGGGAGGAGATGAGCAGTTCTTC.

This chain links TRBV5-6 with TRBJ2-1; 8 nucleotides align to TRBD2. CDR1 and CDR2 (germline): SGHDT, YYEEEE. V lost 1 base and J lost 9; bases outside the gene matches: 3. This CDR3 region has 13 residues. The CDR3, as DNA: TGTGCCAGCAGCTTGATGGCGGGAGGTGAGCAGTTCTTC. This encodes CASSLMAGGEQFF.

CDR3 bases: TGCGCCAGCAGCCCGGACAGGAATAATCAGCCCCAGCATTTT. This encodes CASSPDRNNQPQHF. V gene TRBV4-1 combines with J gene TRBJ1-5; 7 nucleotides agree with TRBD1. Germline V lookup: CDR1 MGHRA, CDR2 YSYEKL. Trimming at V came to 4 bases and at J to 4 bases, leaving 4 bases not matched to a gene. The CDR3 covers 14 residues.

The genes are TRBV12-3 or TRBV12-4 and TRBJ1-2; D call uncertain. The V and J ends lost 7 bases and 4 bases respectively, with 13 bases between them. The CDR3 is 13 residues long. This chain's CDR3 is CASTSETLYGYTF. DNA of the CDR3: TGTGCCAGCACCTCGGAGACTCTCTATGGCTACACCTTC.

The gene calls are TRBV6-1 and TRBJ1-3; no reliable D call. Trimming removed 3 bases at V and 0 bases at J, with 9 bases between. Germline values: CDR1 MNHNS, CDR2 SASEGT. This CDR3 is built from 15 residues. CDR3 nucleotides: TGTGCCAGCAGTGAGAGCACCAACTCTGGAAACACCATATATTTT. This sequence encodes CASSESTNSGNTIYF.

The chain uses TRBV15 and TRBJ2-1, with a tentative D call TRBD2 (5 bases). CDR3 size: 16 residues. V dropped 2 bases and J dropped 0 bases, with 11 bases sitting between them. In germline, CDR1 is LNHNV, CDR2 YYDKDF (reference sequence). CDR3 coding DNA: TGTGCCACCAGCAGACCTACTGGAGGCTCCTACAATGAGCAGTTCTTC. Residues: CATSRPTGGSYNEQFF.

The genes are TRBV10-1 and TRBJ1-1; tentatively, D is TRBD1 (6 bases). The V gene lost 3 bases and the J gene lost 0 bases, with 14 bases spanning the gap. Germline V gene sequence: CDR1 WNHNN, CDR2 SYGVQD (reference sequence). This CDR3 is built from 16 residues. In nucleotides, the CDR3 is TGCGCCAGCAGTGATAGTCAGGGGTGGATGAACACTGAAGCTTTCTTT. This codes for CASSDSQGWMNTEAFF.

In the case of this clone: The same CDR3 also results from other DNA sequences found in this sample. The chain joins TRBV20-1 to TRBJ1-2, with 9 bases lining up with TRBD1. Germline assignment: CDR1 DFQATT and CDR2 SNEGSKA (reference sequence). J lost 8 bases, V lost 5 bases, and 3 bases had no gene match. The CDR3 runs to 11 residues. The CDR3 bases are TGCAGTGCTCGGACAGGGGACGGCTACACCTTC. Translating it yields CSARTGDGYTF.

The chain has TRBV11-2 and TRBJ2-1; 10 nucleotides line up with TRBD1. This CDR3 has 16 residues. Germline CDR1 reads SGHAT; CDR2 reads FQNNGV. The V and J ends lost 3 bases and 7 bases, in that order; junction bases with no gene match: 9. CDR3 nucleotide sequence: TGTGCCAGCAGCTTCAATGGACAGGGGGGTAAGAATGAGCAGTTCTTC. This translates into CASSFNGQGGKNEQFF.

V gene TRBV11-3 combines with J gene TRBJ2-1; no clear D. Germline V lookup: CDR1 SGHNT, CDR2 YENEEA. CDR3 length equals 17 residues. Trimming shortened V by 4 bases and J by 0 bases, and 16 bases separated the two germline ends. CDR3 DNA: TGTGCCAGCAGCTCCCTGCCTGACTTTCGCTCCTACAATGAGCAGTTCTTC. Translating gives CASSSLPDFRSYNEQFF.

V and J are TRBV13 and TRBJ2-5; TRBD1 matches 11 bases. With 4 bases clipped from V and 9 bases from J, the junction kept 7 bases outside the gene matches. The CDR3 has 14 residues. The V gene's germline CDR1 is PRHDT and CDR2 FYEKMQ (reference sequence). The CDR3: CASSSDRGRDAQYF. The CDR3, as DNA: TGTGCCAGCAGCTCGGACAGGGGGCGAGATGCCCAGTACTTC. Supplemented by reference TRBV13 and TRBJ2-5, the full variable domain reads AAGVIQSPRHLIKEKRETATLKCYPIPRHDTVYWYQQGPGQDPQFLISFYEKMQSDKGSIPDRFSAQQFSDYHSELNMSSLELGDSALYFCASSSDRGRDAQYFGPGTRLLVL.

The chain employs TRBV5-4 and TRBJ2-7, with D unresolved. The CDR3 runs 15 residues. The V and J ends lost 0 bases and 1 base respectively, with 11 bases between them. Germline loops: CDR1 SGHNT, CDR2 YYREEE (reference sequence). CDR3 loop: CASSLDQYSSYEQYF. CDR3 in DNA: TGTGCCAGCAGCTTGGATCAATACAGTTCCTACGAGCAGTACTTC.